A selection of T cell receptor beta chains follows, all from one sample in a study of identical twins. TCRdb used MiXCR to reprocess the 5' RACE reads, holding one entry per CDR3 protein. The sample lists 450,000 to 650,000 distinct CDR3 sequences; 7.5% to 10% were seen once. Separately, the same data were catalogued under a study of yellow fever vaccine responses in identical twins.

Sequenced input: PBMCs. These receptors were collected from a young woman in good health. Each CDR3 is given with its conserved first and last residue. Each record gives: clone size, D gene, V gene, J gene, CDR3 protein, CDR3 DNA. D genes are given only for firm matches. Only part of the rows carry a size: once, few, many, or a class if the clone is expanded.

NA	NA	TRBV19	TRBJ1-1	CASSIARNTEAFF	TGTGCCAGTAGTATTGCCAGGAACACTGAAGCTTTCTTT
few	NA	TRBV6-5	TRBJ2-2	CANPGAGELFF	TGTGCCAACCCTGGGGCCGGGGAGCTGTTTTTT
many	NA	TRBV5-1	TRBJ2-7	CASSSSEPAYEQYF	TGCGCCAGCAGCTCGTCAGAACCAGCCTACGAGCAGTACTTC
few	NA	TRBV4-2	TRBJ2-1	CATSPGGNNEQFF	TGTGCCACCTCCCCGGGCGGGAACAATGAGCAGTTCTTC
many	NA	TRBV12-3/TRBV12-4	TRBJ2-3	CATKWGRYTDTQYF	TGTGCCACCAAGTGGGGGCGTTACACAGATACGCAGTATTTT
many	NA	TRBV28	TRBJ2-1	CASSLPDTYNEQFF	TGTGCCAGCAGCTTGCCGGACACTTACAATGAGCAGTTCTTC
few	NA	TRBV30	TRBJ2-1	CAYLTGTGANEQFF	TGTGCCTACTTAACAGGGACGGGGGCGAATGAGCAGTTCTTC
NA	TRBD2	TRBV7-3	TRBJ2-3	CASSSSGGAFDAQYF	TGTGCCAGCAGCTCGAGCGGGGGGGCCTTTGATGCGCAGTATTTT
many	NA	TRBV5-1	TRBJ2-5	CASSSHFEETQYF	TGCGCCAGCAGCTCCCACTTCGAAGAGACCCAGTACTTC
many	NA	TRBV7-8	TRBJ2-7	CASSLSGLRPYEQYF	TGTGCCAGCAGCTTATCCGGACTACGACCTTACGAGCAGTACTTC
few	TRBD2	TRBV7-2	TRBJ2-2	CASSSPGAGANTGELFF	TGTGCCAGCAGCTCCCCGGGAGCGGGAGCGAACACCGGGGAGCTGTTTTTT
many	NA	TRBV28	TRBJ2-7	CASRGESLEDYEQYF	TGTGCCAGCAGAGGGGAGTCTTTAGAGGACTACGAGCAGTACTTC